This T cell receptor (beta chain) came from a study of blood T cell repertoires in COVID-19 (dated by TCRdb to 2020 to 2022). Study-level background: Collaborator samples came from the United States, Italy and Spain and covered acute and convalescent phases of COVID-19. HLA class I and class II types, where available, came from metadata supplied by the sample provider rather than from assay-based typing. A de-identified subject ID, COVID-19 status, age in years and sex were almost always included in the sample metadata. The repertoires were made available in a free public database intended to serve as a resource for research on the immune response to SARS-CoV-2. The samples were drawn from two sources: the first 160 participants of the ongoing ImmuneRACE study, and 1,000 to 1,500 subjects contributed by 6 global collaborators. The dataset comprised deeply sampled blood TCRbeta repertoires from subjects exposed to, actively infected with, or recovered from COVID-19. The material from the prospective study consisted of cDNA or gDNA derived from T cells, B-cell-depleted T cells, or PBMCs.

One collaborating source in Seattle enrolled patients during active infection and followed them longitudinally through the course of disease. Whole blood was collected in K2EDTA tubes by collaborating institutions according to the institutions' own protocols. Collaborator samples were shipped for TCRbeta analysis as frozen whole blood, isolated PBMCs, or DNA extracted from either sample type. What the study reported, not specific to this receptor: The amount of clinical and demographic metadata varied by source and participant and was provided uncurated.

About this clone itself: No cognate antigen has been identified for it. There are no base qualities to consult, and no much larger clone falls within one base.

TCRbeta CDR3 regions were amplified from genomic DNA by means of the immunoSEQ Assay, a bias-controlled multiplex PCR. Regarding the original processing steps: Nucleated cell counts per sample were estimated from amplification of reference gene primers within the assay. Sequence reads were collapsed and filtered to measure the absolute abundance of every unique TCRbeta CDR3 rearrangement. For each sample, productive Simpson clonality was calculated by taking the square root of Simpson's diversity index across productive rearrangements. TCRdb's version of the immuneACCESS table is confined to in-frame rearrangements and falls short of the full clone set. An unresolved V gene accounts for under half of the shortfall where checked; the remainder is of unknown origin. V and J calls and clone size are those listed in that table; D and trimming were worked out from the DNA. A total of 150,000 to 200,000 clones appear in this sample, around 84% of them only once. Of the sample, 13% to 15% falls within the top ten clones.

The germline V gene provides CDR1 MDHEN and CDR2 SYDVKM. The CDR3 has 14 amino acids, counting the end cysteine and phenylalanine. The only DNA kept is the CDR3, 42 bases in frame from the first base. V is pruned by 6 bases and J by 2 bases, leaving 6 bases of the junction without a gene match. The source of this sequence is a woman between 65 and 79 years old with COVID-19, enrolled during active disease. The sample comprised peripheral blood. The chain employs TRBV28 and TRBJ1-2; 7 junctional bases match TRBD1. The CDR3 region: CASRGPGQNYGYTF. The DNA sequence follows: TGTGCCAGCAGGGGTCCGGGACAGAACTATGGCTACACCTTC.